The T cell receptor (beta chain) described here comes from a study of T cell responses to AZD1222 COVID-19 vaccine. Some clones are missing from TCRdb's copy, which holds only in-frame ones; the method was immunoSEQ multiplex PCR. The sample includes under 150,000 clones, 88% seen only once; the top ten take around a sixth. Broader study findings: Researchers took repertoire samples only after the peak T cell response had come. Of the AZD1222 recipients, only 5 or 6 were seropositive at baseline.

Comments on this clone: Antigen: not known.

V lost 3 bases and J lost 7, with 16 bases in between. CDR3 length equals 15 residues. Germline V gene sequence: CDR1 SGHRS, CDR2 YFSETQ. The receptor's source is an adult in good health. V gene TRBV5-1 combines with J gene TRBJ2-2, with a weak D call TRBD2 (6 bases). The sample was peripheral blood, taken on day 0 of MenACWY control vaccination. CDR3 nucleotide sequence: TGCGCCAGCAGCTCTGGACTACCGAACGGCGGGGAGCTGTTTTTT. It translates to CASSSGLPNGGELFF. Full variable domain (missing parts from reference TRBV5-1 and TRBJ2-2): KAGVTQTPRYLIKTRGQQVTLSCSPISGHRSVSWYQQTPGQGLQFLFEYFSETQRNKGNFPGRFSGRQFSNSRSEMNVSTLELGDSALYLCASSSGLPNGGELFFGEGSRLTVL.